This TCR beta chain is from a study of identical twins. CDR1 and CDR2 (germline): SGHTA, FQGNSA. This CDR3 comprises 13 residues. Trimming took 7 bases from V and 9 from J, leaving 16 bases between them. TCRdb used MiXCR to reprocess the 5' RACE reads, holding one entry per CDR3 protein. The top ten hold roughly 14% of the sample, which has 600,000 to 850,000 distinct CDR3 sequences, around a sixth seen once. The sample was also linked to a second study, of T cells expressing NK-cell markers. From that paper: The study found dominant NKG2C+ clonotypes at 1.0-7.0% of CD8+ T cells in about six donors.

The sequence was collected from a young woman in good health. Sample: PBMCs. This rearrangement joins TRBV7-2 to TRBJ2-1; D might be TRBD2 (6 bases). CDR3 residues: CASTLGGVAEQFF. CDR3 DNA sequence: TGTGCCAGCACCCTGGGCGGGGTGGCTGAGCAGTTCTTC.